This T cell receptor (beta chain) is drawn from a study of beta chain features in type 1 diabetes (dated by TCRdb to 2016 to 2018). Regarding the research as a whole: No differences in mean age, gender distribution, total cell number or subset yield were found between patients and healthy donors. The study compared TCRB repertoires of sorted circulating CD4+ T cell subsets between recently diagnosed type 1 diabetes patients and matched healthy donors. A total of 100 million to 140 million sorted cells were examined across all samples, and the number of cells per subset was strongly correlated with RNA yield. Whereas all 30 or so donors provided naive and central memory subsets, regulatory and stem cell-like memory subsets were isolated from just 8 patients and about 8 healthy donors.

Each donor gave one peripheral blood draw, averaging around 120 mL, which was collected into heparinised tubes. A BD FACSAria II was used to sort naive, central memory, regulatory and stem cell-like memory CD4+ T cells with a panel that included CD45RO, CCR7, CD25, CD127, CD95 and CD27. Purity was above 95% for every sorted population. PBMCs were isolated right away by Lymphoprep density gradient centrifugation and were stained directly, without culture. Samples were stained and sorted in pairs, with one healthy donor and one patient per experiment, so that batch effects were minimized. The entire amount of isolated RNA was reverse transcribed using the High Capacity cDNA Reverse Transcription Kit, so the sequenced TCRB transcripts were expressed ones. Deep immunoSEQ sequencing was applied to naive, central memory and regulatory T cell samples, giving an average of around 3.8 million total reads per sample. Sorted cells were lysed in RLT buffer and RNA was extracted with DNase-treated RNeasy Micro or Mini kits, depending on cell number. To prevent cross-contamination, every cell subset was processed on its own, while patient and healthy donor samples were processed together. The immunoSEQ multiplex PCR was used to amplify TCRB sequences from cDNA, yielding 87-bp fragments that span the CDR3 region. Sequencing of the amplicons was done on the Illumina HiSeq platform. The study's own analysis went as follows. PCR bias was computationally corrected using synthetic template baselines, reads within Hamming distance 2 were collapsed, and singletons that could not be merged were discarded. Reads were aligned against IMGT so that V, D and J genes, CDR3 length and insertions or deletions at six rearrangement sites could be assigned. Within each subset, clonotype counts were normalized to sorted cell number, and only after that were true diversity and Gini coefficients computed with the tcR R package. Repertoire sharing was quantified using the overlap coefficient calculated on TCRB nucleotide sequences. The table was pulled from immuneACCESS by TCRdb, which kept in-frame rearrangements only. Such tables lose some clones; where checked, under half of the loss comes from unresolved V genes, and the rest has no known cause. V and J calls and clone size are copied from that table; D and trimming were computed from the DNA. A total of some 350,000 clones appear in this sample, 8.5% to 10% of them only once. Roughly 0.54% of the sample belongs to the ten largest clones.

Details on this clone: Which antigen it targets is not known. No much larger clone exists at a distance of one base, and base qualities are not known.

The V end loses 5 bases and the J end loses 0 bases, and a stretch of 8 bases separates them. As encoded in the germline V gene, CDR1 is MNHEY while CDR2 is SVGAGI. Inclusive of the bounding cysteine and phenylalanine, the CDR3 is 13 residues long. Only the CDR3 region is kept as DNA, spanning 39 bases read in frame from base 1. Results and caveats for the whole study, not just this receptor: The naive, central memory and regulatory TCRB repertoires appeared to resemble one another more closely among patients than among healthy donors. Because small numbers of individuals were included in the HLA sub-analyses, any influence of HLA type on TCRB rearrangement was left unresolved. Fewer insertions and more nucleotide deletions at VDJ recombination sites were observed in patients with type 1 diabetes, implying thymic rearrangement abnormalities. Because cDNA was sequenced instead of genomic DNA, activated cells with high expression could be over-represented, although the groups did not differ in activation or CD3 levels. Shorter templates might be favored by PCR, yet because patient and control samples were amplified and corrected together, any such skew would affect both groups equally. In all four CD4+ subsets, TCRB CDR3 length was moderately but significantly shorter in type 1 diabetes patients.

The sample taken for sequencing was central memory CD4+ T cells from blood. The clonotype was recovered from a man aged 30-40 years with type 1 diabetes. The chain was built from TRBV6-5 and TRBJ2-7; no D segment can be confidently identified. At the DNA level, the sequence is TGTGCCAGCAGTCTTGCCAGCTCCTACGAGCAGTACTTC. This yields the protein CASSLASSYEQYF.